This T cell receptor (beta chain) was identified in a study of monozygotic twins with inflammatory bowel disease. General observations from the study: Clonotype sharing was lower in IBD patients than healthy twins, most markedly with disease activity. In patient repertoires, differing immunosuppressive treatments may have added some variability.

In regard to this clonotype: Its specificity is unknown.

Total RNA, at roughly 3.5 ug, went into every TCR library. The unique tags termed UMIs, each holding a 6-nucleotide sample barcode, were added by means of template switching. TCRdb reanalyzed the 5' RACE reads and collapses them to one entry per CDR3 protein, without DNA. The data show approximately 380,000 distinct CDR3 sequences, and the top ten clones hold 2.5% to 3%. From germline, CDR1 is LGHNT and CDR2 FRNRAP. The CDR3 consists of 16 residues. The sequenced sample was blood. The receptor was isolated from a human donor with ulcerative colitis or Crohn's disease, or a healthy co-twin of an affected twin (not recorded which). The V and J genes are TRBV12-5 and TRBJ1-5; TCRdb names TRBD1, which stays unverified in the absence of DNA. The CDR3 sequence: CASVPPDRYSNQPQHF.